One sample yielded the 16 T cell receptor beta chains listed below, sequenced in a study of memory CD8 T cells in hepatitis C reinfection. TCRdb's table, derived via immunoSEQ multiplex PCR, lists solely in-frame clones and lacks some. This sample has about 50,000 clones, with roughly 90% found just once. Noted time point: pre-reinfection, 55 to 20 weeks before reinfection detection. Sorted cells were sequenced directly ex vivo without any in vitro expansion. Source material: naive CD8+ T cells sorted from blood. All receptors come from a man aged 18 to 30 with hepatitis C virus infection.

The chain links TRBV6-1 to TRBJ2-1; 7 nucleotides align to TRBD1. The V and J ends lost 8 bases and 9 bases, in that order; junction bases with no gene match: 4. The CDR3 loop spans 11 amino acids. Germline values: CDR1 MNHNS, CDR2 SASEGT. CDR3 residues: CASPTGVEQFF. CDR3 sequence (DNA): TGTGCCAGCCCCACAGGGGTTGAGCAGTTCTTC.

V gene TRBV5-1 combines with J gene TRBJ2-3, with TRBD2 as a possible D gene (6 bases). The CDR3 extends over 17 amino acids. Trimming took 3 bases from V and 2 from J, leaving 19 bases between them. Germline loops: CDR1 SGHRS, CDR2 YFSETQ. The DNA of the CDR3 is TGCGCCAGCAGCTGGTCCCGGGACTCTTTCCCCACAGATACGCAGTATTTT. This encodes CASSWSRDSFPTDTQYF.

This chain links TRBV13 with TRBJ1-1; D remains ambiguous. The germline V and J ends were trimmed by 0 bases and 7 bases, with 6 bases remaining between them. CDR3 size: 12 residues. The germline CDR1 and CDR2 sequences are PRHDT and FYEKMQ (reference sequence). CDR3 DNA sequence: TGTGCCAGCAGCTTAGGGACTGATGAAGCTTTCTTT. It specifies CASSLGTDEAFF.

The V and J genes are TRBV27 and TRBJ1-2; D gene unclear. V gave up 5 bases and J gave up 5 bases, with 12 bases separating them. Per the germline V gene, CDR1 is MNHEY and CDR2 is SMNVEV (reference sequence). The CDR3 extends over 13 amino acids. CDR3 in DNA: TGTGCCAGCAGTCCGGGTCCTTGGTATGGCTACACCTTC. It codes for CASSPGPWYGYTF.

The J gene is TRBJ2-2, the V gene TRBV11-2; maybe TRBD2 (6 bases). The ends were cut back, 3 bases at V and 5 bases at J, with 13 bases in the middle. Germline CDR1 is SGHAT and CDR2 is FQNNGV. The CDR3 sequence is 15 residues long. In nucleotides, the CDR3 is TGTGCCAGCAGCTTCTCCTCGGGGGAGACCGGGGAGCTGTTTTTT. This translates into CASSFSSGETGELFF.

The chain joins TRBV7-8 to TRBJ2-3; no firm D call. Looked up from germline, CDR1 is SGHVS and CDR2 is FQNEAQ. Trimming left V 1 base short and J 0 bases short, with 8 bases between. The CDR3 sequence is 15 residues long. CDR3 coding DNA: TGTGCCAGCAGCTTAGGGAGTAAGAGCACAGATACGCAGTATTTT. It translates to CASSLGSKSTDTQYF.

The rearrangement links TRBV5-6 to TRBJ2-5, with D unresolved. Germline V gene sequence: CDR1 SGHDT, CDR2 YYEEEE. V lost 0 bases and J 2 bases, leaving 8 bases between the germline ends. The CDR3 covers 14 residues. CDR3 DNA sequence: TGTGCCAGCAGCTTGGGCGATATTCAAGAGACCCAGTACTTC. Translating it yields CASSLGDIQETQYF.

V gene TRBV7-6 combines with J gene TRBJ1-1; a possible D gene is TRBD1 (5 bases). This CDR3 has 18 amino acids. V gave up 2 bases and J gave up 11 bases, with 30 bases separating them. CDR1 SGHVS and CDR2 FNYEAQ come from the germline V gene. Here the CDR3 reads CASSLNVVVTAGPSGAFF. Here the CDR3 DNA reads TGTGCCAGCAGCTTAAATGTGGTTGTGACAGCGGGGCCCAGTGGGGCTTTCTTT.

CDR3 amino acids: CASSSPISGSLVYEQYF. The CDR3 nucleotides read TGTGCCAGCAGTTCACCTATAAGCGGGAGCTTAGTCTACGAGCAGTACTTC. The rearrangement links TRBV28 to TRBJ2-7, with 8 bases lining up with TRBD2. CDR1 MDHEN and CDR2 SYDVKM come from the germline V gene. CDR3 length: 17 amino acids. Trimming cost V 4 bases and J 3 bases; bases outside gene matches: 14.

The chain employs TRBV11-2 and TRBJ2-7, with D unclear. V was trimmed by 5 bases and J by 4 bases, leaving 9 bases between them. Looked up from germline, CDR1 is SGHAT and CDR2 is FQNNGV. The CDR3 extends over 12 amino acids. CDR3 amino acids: CASSPPTYEQYF. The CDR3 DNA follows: TGTGCCAGCAGCCCCCCTACTTACGAGCAGTACTTC.

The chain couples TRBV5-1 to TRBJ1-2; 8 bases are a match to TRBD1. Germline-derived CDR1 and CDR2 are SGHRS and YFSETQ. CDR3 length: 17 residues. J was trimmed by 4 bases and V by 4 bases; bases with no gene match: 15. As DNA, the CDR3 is TGCGCCAGCAGCATAGCCCCAGGGGGCGGTGGTATCTATGGCTACACCTTC. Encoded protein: CASSIAPGGGGIYGYTF.

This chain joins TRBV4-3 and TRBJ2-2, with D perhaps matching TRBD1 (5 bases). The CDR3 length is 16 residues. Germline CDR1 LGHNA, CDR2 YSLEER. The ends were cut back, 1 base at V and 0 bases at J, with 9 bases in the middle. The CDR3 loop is CASSQVGPPNTGELFF. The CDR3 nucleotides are TGCGCCAGCAGCCAAGTGGGGCCCCCGAACACCGGGGAGCTGTTTTTT.

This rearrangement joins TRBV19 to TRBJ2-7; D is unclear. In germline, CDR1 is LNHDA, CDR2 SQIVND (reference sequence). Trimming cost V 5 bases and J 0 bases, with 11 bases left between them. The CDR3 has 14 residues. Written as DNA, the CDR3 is TGTGCCAGTAGTGAGGAATCAAGCTCCTACGAGCAGTACTTC. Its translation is CASSEESSSYEQYF.

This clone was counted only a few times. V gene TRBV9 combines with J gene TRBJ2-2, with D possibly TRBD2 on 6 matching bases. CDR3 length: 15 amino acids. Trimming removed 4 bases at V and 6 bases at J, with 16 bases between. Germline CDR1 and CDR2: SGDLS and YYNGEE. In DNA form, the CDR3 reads TGTGCCAGCAGCCCTTCGGGAGCATATTCCGGGGAGCTGTTTTTT. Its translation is CASSPSGAYSGELFF.

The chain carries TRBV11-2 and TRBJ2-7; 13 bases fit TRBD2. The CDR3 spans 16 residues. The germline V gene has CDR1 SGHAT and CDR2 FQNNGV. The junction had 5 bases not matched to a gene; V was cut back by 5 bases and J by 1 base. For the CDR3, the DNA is TGTGCCAGCAGCCCAGGACTAGCGGGAGCTTCCTACGAGCAGTACTTC. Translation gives CASSPGLAGASYEQYF.

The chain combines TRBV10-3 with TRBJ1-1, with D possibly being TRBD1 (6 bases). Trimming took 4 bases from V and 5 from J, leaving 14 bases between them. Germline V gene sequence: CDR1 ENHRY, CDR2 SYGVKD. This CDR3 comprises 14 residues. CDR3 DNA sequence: TGTGCCATCAGTGTTCGGGGGGCGGTGACTGAAGCTTTCTTT. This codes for CAISVRGAVTEAFF.